What follows are 20 T cell receptor beta chains derived from one specimen sequenced in a study of T cell repertoires in cytomegalovirus infection. TCRdb reprocessed the reads via MiXCR and lists one record per CDR3 protein. The data show approximately 180,000 distinct CDR3 sequences, 9.5% seen once. Sequenced input: PBMCs. Receptors were obtained from a human donor in good health (CMV status not recorded). Some clones in this sample may be carry-over from other donors' samples.

At least ten counts were recorded for this clonotype. The gene calls are TRBV10-3 and TRBJ1-6; TRBD1 agrees at 10 bases. The V gene's germline CDR1 is ENHRY and CDR2 SYGVKD. V dropped 11 bases and J dropped 10; count of bases not matched to a gene: 8. The CDR3 is made up of 13 amino acids. The CDR3, as DNA: TGTGCCTCTCGACAGGGGGCTAACTCACCCCTCCACTTT. This sequence encodes CASRQGANSPLHF.

The CDR3 DNA sequence: TGCAGCGTTGAATACCGGCCGGGAGGCTACACCTTC. Translated: CSVEYRPGGYTF. The chain carries TRBV29-1 and TRBJ1-2; D unresolved. The CDR3 length is 12 residues. V dropped 2 bases and J dropped 8 bases, with 12 bases sitting between them. The germline V gene has CDR1 SQVTM and CDR2 ANQGSEA.

This sequence joins TRBV6-5 and TRBJ2-2; D gene uncertain. The CDR3 consists of 14 residues. With 0 bases removed from V and 5 bases from J, the gap between germline ends came to 7 bases. Germline V CDR1 and CDR2: MNHEY, SVGAGI. The CDR3 reads CASSYSMQTGELFF. Here the CDR3 DNA reads TGTGCCAGCAGTTACTCGATGCAAACCGGGGAGCTGTTTTTT.

This clonotype was recorded many times. The gene calls are TRBV7-6 and TRBJ2-6; D could derive from TRBD1 or TRBD2 (5 bases each). In germline, CDR1 is SGHVS, CDR2 FNYEAQ. V lost 1 base to trimming and J lost 0 bases, with 13 bases between them. The CDR3 is made up of 18 amino acids. The CDR3 loop reads CASSLVVRGSSGANVLTF. The CDR3 bases are TGTGCCAGCAGCTTAGTGGTGAGGGGAAGCTCTGGGGCCAACGTCCTGACTTTC.

This clonotype was seen many times. The chain links TRBV14 to TRBJ2-5, with D maybe TRBD1 (5 bases). CDR1 is SGHDN and CDR2 is FVKESK in the germline V gene. The CDR3 length is 15 residues. V was cut by 0 bases and J by 2 bases, with 10 bases left in between. In nucleotides, the CDR3 is TGTGCCAGCAGCCAAGATAACAGGCGTCAAGAGACCCAGTACTTC. As protein: CASSQDNRRQETQYF.

The sample holds many counts of this clonotype. V gene TRBV7-2 combines with J gene TRBJ2-3; 8 nucleotides align to TRBD2. The V gene end was trimmed by 1 base and the J gene end by 2 bases; junction bases not matched to a gene: 8. The germline CDR1 and CDR2 sequences are SGHTA and FQGNSA. The CDR3 has 17 amino acids. DNA for the CDR3: TGTGCCAGCAGCTTAGGTCTAGCGGGTGCCCCCACAGATACGCAGTATTTT. Translating gives CASSLGLAGAPTDTQYF.

The chain joins TRBV29-1 to TRBJ2-7; TRBD2 matches 12 bases. The CDR3 runs to 15 residues. V shed 2 bases and J 6 bases; nucleotides not matched to a gene: 8. Per germline, CDR1 SQVTM and CDR2 ANQGSEA. This chain's CDR3 is CSVESLAGGPAEQYF. DNA of the CDR3: TGCAGCGTTGAAAGCCTAGCGGGGGGGCCCGCCGAGCAGTACTTC.

This clonotype was seen repeatedly, ten times or more. The CDR3 nucleotides are TGTGCCAGCAGGGACACCCCGGGGACTGAAGCTTTCTTT. Translating gives CASRDTPGTEAFF. This chain joins TRBV27 and TRBJ1-1; D possibly corresponds to TRBD1 (5 bases). Germline V gene sequence: CDR1 MNHEY, CDR2 SMNVEV (reference sequence). The V gene lost 6 bases and the J gene lost 5 bases, with 13 bases spanning the gap. This CDR3 is built from 13 residues.

This clonotype was seen a few times. The V gene is TRBV29-1, the J gene TRBJ1-4; D not resolved. The V gene's germline CDR1 is SQVTM and CDR2 ANQGSEA. Trimming stripped 2 bases from V and 10 bases from J, with 11 bases between. The CDR3 is 12 amino acids. Here the CDR3 reads CSVEFEMGKLFF. The CDR3 DNA reads as TGCAGCGTTGAATTCGAAATGGGAAAACTGTTTTTT.

V usage is TRBV7-3 and J usage is TRBJ2-3; weak D call: TRBD1 (6 bases). Germline CDR1 is SGHTA and CDR2 is FQGTGA. The CDR3 runs to 16 residues. Trimming shortened V by 0 bases and J by 2 bases, and 12 bases separated the two germline ends. The CDR3, as DNA: TGTGCCAGCAGCTTAACGACATTGGGGGCCACAGATACGCAGTATTTT. Translation gives CASSLTTLGATDTQYF.

This clonotype was observed many times. The J gene is TRBJ1-1, the V gene TRBV7-9, with D possibly matching TRBD1 (6 bases). Trimming took off 5 bases at V and 1 base at J, with 11 bases between the two ends. The CDR3 contains 14 residues. Germline V gene lookup returns CDR1 SEHNR and CDR2 FQNEAQ (reference sequence). The CDR3 DNA sequence: TGTGCCAGCAGCCCACAGGGCTGGAACACTGAAGCTTTCTTT. Amino acids: CASSPQGWNTEAFF. Together with reference TRBV7-9 and TRBJ1-1, the CDR3 gives the full variable domain: DTGVSQNPRHKITKRGQNVTFRCDPISEHNRLYWYRQTLGQGPEFLTYFQNEAQLEKSRLLSDRFSAERPKGSFSTLEIQRTEQGDSAMYLCASSPQGWNTEAFFGQGTRLTVV.

This chain uses TRBV11-2 with TRBJ2-6; D is unresolved. V lost 2 bases and J lost 0, with 11 bases in between. The germline V gene encodes CDR1 SGHAT and CDR2 FQNNGV. This CDR3 is built from 17 residues. This chain's CDR3 is CASSLLSGVSGANVLTF. The CDR3 bases are TGTGCCAGCAGCTTACTTTCCGGAGTCTCTGGGGCCAACGTCCTGACTTTC.

This clonotype was picked up a small number of times. The chain couples TRBV7-3 to TRBJ2-1; the match to TRBD2 covers 15 bases. This CDR3 has 19 residues. The ends lost 4 bases at V and 2 bases at J; junction bases unmatched: 9. Germline assignment: CDR1 SGHTA and CDR2 FQGTGA. CDR3: CASSSVGLAGGNPYNEQFF. As DNA, the CDR3 is TGTGCCAGCAGCTCGGTTGGACTAGCGGGAGGGAATCCCTACAATGAGCAGTTCTTC.

Many counts were recorded for this clonotype. This sequence joins TRBV7-8 and TRBJ2-2, with TRBD2 as a possible D gene (6 bases). The CDR3 covers 16 residues. Germline V CDR1 and CDR2: SGHVS, FQNEAQ. V shed 4 bases and J shed 6 bases, with 18 bases lying between them. In DNA, the CDR3 is TGTGCCAGCAGCTCTTTGCCGGGGGTTGACGCCGGGGAGCTGTTTTTT. It translates to CASSSLPGVDAGELFF.

V gene TRBV30 combines with J gene TRBJ1-1, with 7 nucleotides matching TRBD1. Trimming cost V 3 bases and J 7 bases; bases outside gene matches: 14. Germline V gene data show CDR1 as GTSNPN and CDR2 as SVGIG (reference sequence). This CDR3 contains 15 residues. CDR3 amino acids: CAWRSIGRGWDEAFF. DNA for the CDR3: TGTGCCTGGAGATCGATTGGCAGGGGGTGGGATGAAGCTTTCTTT.

This clonotype occurred many times. The chain carries TRBV28 and TRBJ1-2, with 8 bases aligning to TRBD1. CDR3 size: 16 residues. In germline, CDR1 is MDHEN, CDR2 SYDVKM. V lost 6 bases, J lost 8 bases, and 17 bases stayed unmatched. DNA of the CDR3: TGTGCCAGCAGCCACCCGTACGCGGACAGGGACGGGGGCTACACCTTC. It codes for CASSHPYADRDGGYTF.

The chain recombines TRBV7-8 with TRBJ2-7, with 9 nucleotides matching TRBD2. V was clipped by 2 bases and J by 6 bases; unmatched bases: 8. CDR1 and CDR2 (germline): SGHVS, FQNEAQ. This CDR3 is 15 amino acids long. The CDR3 sequence is CASSLSSGRYSEQYF. In DNA, the CDR3 is TGTGCCAGCAGCTTATCGAGCGGGAGGTATTCCGAGCAGTACTTC.

This clonotype was detected many times. V gene TRBV7-9 combines with J gene TRBJ1-2, with 8 nucleotides matching TRBD1. J lost 2 bases, V lost 4 bases, and 3 bases had no gene match. The CDR3 is made up of 14 amino acids. Per germline, CDR1 SEHNR and CDR2 FQNEAQ (reference sequence). The CDR3 sequence is CASSYGQGNYGYTF. CDR3 in DNA: TGTGCCAGCAGCTATGGACAGGGAAACTATGGCTACACCTTC.

This clonotype was found many times. This chain links TRBV7-2 with TRBJ1-5; D is unresolved. V lost 0 bases to trimming and J lost 7 bases, with 13 bases between them. CDR1 and CDR2 from the germline V gene are SGHTA and FQGNSA. The CDR3 sequence is 15 residues long. CDR3: CASSLALGKSQPQHF. In DNA form, the CDR3 reads TGTGCCAGCAGCTTAGCGCTTGGGAAGTCACAGCCCCAGCATTTT.

In its sample, this clonotype was seen many times. This sequence joins TRBV20-1 and TRBJ1-5; 11 positions match TRBD1. From germline, CDR1 is DFQATT and CDR2 SNEGSKA (reference sequence). Losses at the gene ends were 2 bases for V and 4 bases for J; bases not matched to a gene: 4. The CDR3 contains 15 residues. The CDR3 nucleotides read TGCAGTGCTAGATGGGACAGGGGGATAAATCAGCCCCAGCATTTT. It specifies CSARWDRGINQPQHF.